One and the same sample provided the 4 T cell receptor beta chains below, sequenced in a study of T cell changes during pregnancy in multiple sclerosis. The table came from immunoSEQ multiplex PCR; TCRdb's copy has only in-frame clones and leaves some out. The sample consists of roughly 60,000 clones, approximately 90% of them appearing once. The sample consisted of CD4+ T cells from peripheral blood mononuclear cells, taken in the first trimester of pregnancy. The origin of the receptors is a female donor with multiple sclerosis, enrolled in a pregnancy study.

This clone occurred many times. The rearrangement uses TRBV27 and TRBJ1-5; D may be TRBD1 (5 bases). The CDR3 extends over 17 amino acids. V was trimmed by 6 bases and J by 1 base, leaving 19 bases between them. Germline V gives CDR1 MNHEY, CDR2 SMNVEV (reference sequence). The CDR3 protein is CASRPFRDSRSNQPQHF. CDR3 bases: TGTGCCAGCAGGCCATTCCGGGACTCTCGGAGCAATCAGCCCCAGCATTTT.

The chain uses TRBV5-4 and TRBJ2-1; tentative D call: TRBD2 (6 bases). V was pared by 1 base and J by 8 bases, with 16 bases between. CDR1 and CDR2 from the germline V gene are SGHNT and YYREEE (reference sequence). CDR3 size: 15 residues. In DNA, the CDR3 is TGTGCCAGCAGCTTGCAGGGACTCCTTGGAGATGAGCAGTTCTTC. As protein: CASSLQGLLGDEQFF.

V is TRBV28 and J is TRBJ1-3, with unresolved D. Germline CDR1 is MDHEN and CDR2 is SYDVKM. V lost 7 bases, J lost 0 bases, and 13 bases lay in between. This CDR3 comprises 15 residues. For the CDR3, the DNA is TGTGCCAGCAAAGGAGGCGTCTTCTCTGGAAACACCATATATTTT. Encoded protein: CASKGGVFSGNTIYF.

V is TRBV6-5 and J is TRBJ1-3, with D tentatively TRBD1 (5 bases). CDR3 length: 16 amino acids. Between the trimmed V and J ends, which lost 0 bases and 2 bases, there was a span of 11 bases. Germline V gene data show CDR1 as MNHEY and CDR2 as SVGAGI. As DNA, the CDR3 is TGTGCCAGCAGTTACTCGGGGCCCCTCACTGGAAACACCATATATTTT. It translates to CASSYSGPLTGNTIYF.